One sample yielded the 6 T cell receptor beta chains listed below, sequenced in a study of cytomegalovirus exposure and HLA in healthy donors. The PCR had 60 Vbeta and 13 Jbeta primers. Profiling relied on immunoSEQ multiplex PCR, and the TCRdb table lists in-frame clones only, not all of them. Here the sample spans fewer than 250,000 clones, roughly 77% being singletons. Sequenced sample: PBMCs. Receptors were obtained from a man aged 25 to 40 in good health and CMV-seropositive.

CDR3 coding DNA: TGTGCCAGCAGTTCCGTCTCCGAGCAAGAGACCCAGTACTTC. It translates to CASSSVSEQETQYF. V gene TRBV28 combines with J gene TRBJ2-5; D is ambiguous. This CDR3 has 14 residues. V was shortened by 4 bases and J by 2 bases, with 11 bases between the two germline ends. Germline loops: CDR1 MDHEN, CDR2 SYDVKM.

The chain is built from TRBV11-2 and TRBJ2-5; 10 bases map to TRBD2. The DNA matches TRBJ2-7 better at its end, which makes the J call doubtful. CDR3 length: 15 amino acids. Germline-derived CDR1 and CDR2 are SGHAT and FQNNGV. CDR3 nucleotide sequence: TGTGCCAGCAGCTCCCGGACTAGCGGTTCCTACGAGCAGTACTTC. It is translated as CASSSRTSGSYEQYF.

This clone was seen more than once but under ten times. The chain employs TRBV7-9 and TRBJ1-1; D may be TRBD1 (5 bases). The V end was cut by 1 base, the J end by 6 bases, with 12 bases between. This CDR3 has 14 amino acids. Germline V gene sequence: CDR1 SEHNR, CDR2 FQNEAQ (reference sequence). The CDR3, as DNA: TGTGCCAGCAGCTTAGTTTTCGACAGACCTGAAGCTTTCTTT. Translation gives CASSLVFDRPEAFF.

CDR3 coding DNA: TGCGCCAGCAGCAACGACAGGTCCTCTGGAAACACCATATATTTT. Translating it yields CASSNDRSSGNTIYF. V usage is TRBV4-3 and J usage is TRBJ1-3; D might be TRBD1 (6 bases). Germline assignment: CDR1 LGHNA and CDR2 YSLEER. The CDR3 is 15 amino acids. Deletions cut 5 bases from V and 0 bases from J, with 11 bases between.

This clone appeared once. This chain uses TRBV28 with TRBJ2-7; D perhaps matches TRBD1 (6 bases). Per germline, CDR1 MDHEN and CDR2 SYDVKM. The CDR3 length is 15 residues. V was cut by 7 bases and J by 0 bases, with 16 bases left in between. CDR3 DNA: TGTGCCAGCATCCCGATCCAGACAGGCTCCTACGAGCAGTACTTC. This encodes CASIPIQTGSYEQYF.

This rearrangement joins TRBV7-9 to TRBJ2-7, with D possibly matching TRBD1 (5 bases). The germline V gene encodes CDR1 SEHNR and CDR2 FQNEAQ (reference sequence). CDR3 length: 13 amino acids. V was shortened by 0 bases and J by 2 bases, with 5 bases between the two germline ends. The CDR3 region has the DNA TGTGCCAGCAGCTTAGCAGGGGCCTACGAGCAGTACTTC. Amino acids: CASSLAGAYEQYF.